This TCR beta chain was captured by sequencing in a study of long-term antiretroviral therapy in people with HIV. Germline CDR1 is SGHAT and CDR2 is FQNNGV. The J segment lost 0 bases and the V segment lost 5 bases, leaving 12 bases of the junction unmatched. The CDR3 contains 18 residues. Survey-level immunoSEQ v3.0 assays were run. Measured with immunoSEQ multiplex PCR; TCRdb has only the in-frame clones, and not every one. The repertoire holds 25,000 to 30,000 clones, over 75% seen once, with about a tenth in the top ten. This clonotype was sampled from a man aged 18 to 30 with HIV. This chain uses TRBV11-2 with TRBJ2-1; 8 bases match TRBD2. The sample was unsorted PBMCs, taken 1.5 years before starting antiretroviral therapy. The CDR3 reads CASSRPSGLEDSYNEQFF. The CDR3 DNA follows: TGTGCCAGCAGCCGGCCCTCGGGACTAGAAGACTCCTACAATGAGCAGTTCTTC.